A single sample gave rise to the 4 T cell receptor delta chains below, sequenced in a study of gamma-delta chains in newborns, infants, children. TCRdb re-processed the reads using CATT. The data contain roughly 2,600 delta-chain clones, roughly 0.98% of them singletons. The specimen sequenced was blood. These receptors were taken from a child who was a newborn, infant or young child, either healthy, febrile or measles-vaccinated (not recorded which).

Comment on this clone: TCRdb records a much larger clone's protein for this DNA, with a difference at residue 7 that likely arises from a read error; the protein given is the translation of the DNA. V and J are TRDV2 and TRDJ1; D might be TRDD3 (6 bases). Germline V gives CDR1 GEAIGNYY, CDR2 EKD. V lost 3 bases to trimming and J lost 8 bases, with 18 bases between them. The CDR3 is made up of 14 amino acids. The CDR3 sequence is CACDVLRDKNKLIF. The CDR3 DNA is TGTGCCTGTGACGTACTGAGGGATAAGAACAAACTCATCTTT.

This clone has a count of ten or more. A far larger clone lies a single base away; this is likely a read error. J is TRDJ3 and V is TRDV2, with D possibly being TRDD3 (6 bases). The CDR3 spans 18 residues. Germline V gene sequence: CDR1 GEAIGNYY, CDR2 EKD. The CDR3 region is CACDLPTGISRDTRQMFF. CDR3 in DNA: TGTGCCTGTGACTTGCCTACTGGGATCTCCCGGGACACCCGACAGATGTTTTTC.

A few counts support this clone. The chain couples TRDV2 to TRDJ3; TRDD3 agrees at 13 bases. CDR3 length equals 20 residues. Germline-derived CDR1 and CDR2 are GEAIGNYY and EKD. Trimming took 2 bases from V and 0 from J; bases not matched to a gene: 6. The CDR3 DNA reads TGTGCCTGTGACAACGTACTGGGGGATACGAGCTCCTGGGACACCCGACAGATGTTTTTC. This gives the protein CACDNVLGDTSSWDTRQMFF.

Of note for this clone: TCRdb shows a much larger clone's protein in place of this DNA's translation, and the two differ at residue 3, likely through a read error; the protein shown is translated from the DNA. The V gene is TRDV2, the J gene TRDJ2; 13 bases are shared with TRDD3. This CDR3 comprises 18 residues. Germline V CDR1 and CDR2: GEAIGNYY, EKD. Here the CDR3 reads CAGDPCTGGYDHPAQLFF. The DNA of the CDR3 is TGTGCCGGTGACCCTTGTACTGGGGGATACGATCACCCAGCACAACTCTTCTTT.